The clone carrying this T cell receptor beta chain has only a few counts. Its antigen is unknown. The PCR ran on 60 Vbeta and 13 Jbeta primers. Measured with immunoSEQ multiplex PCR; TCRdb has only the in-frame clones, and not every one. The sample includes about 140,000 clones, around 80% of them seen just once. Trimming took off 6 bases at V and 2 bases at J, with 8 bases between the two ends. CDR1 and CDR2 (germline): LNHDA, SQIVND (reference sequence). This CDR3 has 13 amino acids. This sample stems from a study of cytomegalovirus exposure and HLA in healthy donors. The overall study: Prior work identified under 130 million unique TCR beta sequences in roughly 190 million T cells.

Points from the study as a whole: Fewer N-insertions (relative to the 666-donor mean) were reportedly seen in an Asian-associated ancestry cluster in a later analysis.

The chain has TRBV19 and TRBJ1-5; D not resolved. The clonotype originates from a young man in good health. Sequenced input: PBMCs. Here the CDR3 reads CASRHMGNQPQHF. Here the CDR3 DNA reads TGTGCCAGTAGACACATGGGCAATCAGCCCCAGCATTTT.